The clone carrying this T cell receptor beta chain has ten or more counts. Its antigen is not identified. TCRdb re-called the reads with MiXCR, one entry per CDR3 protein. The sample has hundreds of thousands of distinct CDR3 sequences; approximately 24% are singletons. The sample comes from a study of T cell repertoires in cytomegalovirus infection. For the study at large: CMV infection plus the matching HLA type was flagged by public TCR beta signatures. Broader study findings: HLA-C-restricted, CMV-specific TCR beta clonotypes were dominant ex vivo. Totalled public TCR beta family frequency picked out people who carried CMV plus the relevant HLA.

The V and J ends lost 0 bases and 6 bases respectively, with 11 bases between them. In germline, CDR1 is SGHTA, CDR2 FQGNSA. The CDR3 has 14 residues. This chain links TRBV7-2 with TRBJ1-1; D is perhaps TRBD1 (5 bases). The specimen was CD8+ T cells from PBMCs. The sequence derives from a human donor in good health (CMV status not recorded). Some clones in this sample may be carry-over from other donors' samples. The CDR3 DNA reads TGTGCCAGCAGCTTAGCCAGGGAAAAGGCTGAAGCTTTCTTT. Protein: CASSLAREKAEAFF.